This is a list of T cell receptor beta chains from one sample in a study of cytomegalovirus exposure and HLA in healthy donors. Sequencing used immunoSEQ multiplex PCR; TCRdb keeps in-frame clones, though not all of them. Of 150,000 to 200,000 clones in the sample, 70% to 80% were seen once. Sequencing was done on a sample of PBMCs. The receptors were gathered from a woman aged 45-60 years in good health and CMV-seronegative. CDR3s include the opening cysteine and the closing phenylalanine or tryptophan. A D gene is named only where the DNA matches it firmly. Only part of the rows carry a size: once, few, many, or a class if the clone is expanded.

size,V,J,length,D,CDR3,DNA
.,TRBV14,TRBJ2-5,16,TRBD1,CASSQPGQGNVETQYF,TGTGCCAGCAGCCAACCCGGACAGGGTAATGTGGAGACCCAGTACTTC
.,TRBV28,TRBJ1-3,15,.,CASSPQVLSGNTIYF,TGTGCCAGCAGCCCGCAGGTACTGTCTGGAAACACCATATATTTT
.,TRBV6-5,TRBJ2-1,15,TRBD2,CASSYRLARIDEQFF,TGTGCCAGCAGTTACCGACTAGCCCGTATCGATGAGCAGTTCTTC
.,TRBV27,TRBJ1-5,17,.,CASRPKTGWGDDQPQHF,TGTGCCAGCAGACCAAAAACCGGATGGGGGGACGATCAGCCCCAGCATTTT
few,TRBV7-9,TRBJ1-1,14,.,CASSLGDAGCEAFF,TGTGCCAGCAGCTTAGGAGACGCCGGGTGTGAAGCTTTCTTT
few,TRBV7-3,TRBJ2-1,15,TRBD2,CASSPSGRADNEQFF,TGTGCCAGCAGCCCCAGCGGGAGGGCCGACAATGAGCAGTTCTTC
.,TRBV11-2,TRBJ1-2,16,TRBD1,CASSYPAGTGDYGYTF,TGTGCCAGCAGTTACCCCGCCGGGACAGGCGACTATGGCTACACCTTC
.,TRBV11-1,TRBJ2-7,14,.,CASSPGVGAHEQYF,TGTGCCAGCAGCCCCGGGGTGGGGGCCCACGAGCAGTACTTC
.,TRBV7-8,TRBJ2-2,14,.,CASSSGTYTGELFF,TGTGCCAGCAGCTCCGGGACTTACACCGGGGAGCTGTTTTTT
.,TRBV11-2,TRBJ1-4,14,TRBD1,CASSRDRGNEKLFF,TGTGCCAGCAGCCGGGACAGGGGAAATGAAAAACTGTTTTTT
.,TRBV9,TRBJ2-3,16,.,CASSPRPGFGADTQYF,TGTGCCAGCAGCCCAAGACCCGGGTTCGGGGCAGATACGCAGTATTTT
.,TRBV2,TRBJ2-1,15,TRBD2,CASSETSGGYNEQFF,TGTGCCAGCAGTGAAACTAGCGGGGGGTACAATGAGCAGTTCTTC
once,TRBV7-2,TRBJ2-5,12,.,CASSLRGETQYF,TGTGCCAGCAGCTTAAGGGGGGAGACCCAGTACTTC
.,TRBV29-1,TRBJ2-5,13,TRBD1,CSVEGGQGETQYF,TGCAGCGTTGAAGGAGGACAGGGAGAGACCCAGTACTTC
.,TRBV5-6,TRBJ2-4,18,TRBD1,CASSYGTGGVRAKNIQYF,TGTGCCAGCAGTTACGGGACAGGGGGCGTTAGGGCCAAAAACATTCAGTACTTC
.,TRBV19,TRBJ2-1,13,.,CASSGGQFGEQFF,TGTGCCAGTAGTGGGGGACAATTCGGTGAGCAGTTCTTC
.,TRBV29-1,TRBJ1-1,11,.,CSVVAYREAFF,TGCAGCGTTGTAGCGTACAGAGAAGCTTTCTTT
.,TRBV11-3,TRBJ2-7,14,TRBD1,CASSPGGRANEQYF,TGTGCCAGCAGCCCAGGGGGCAGGGCTAACGAGCAGTACTTC